This TCR beta chain was identified in a study of type 1 regulatory T cells. As for the study in general: This in vitro CD4 product, T-allo10, is enriched for Tr1 cells and alloantigen-specific.

Findings of the study overall: Type 1 regulatory T cells had a more restricted TCR repertoire than non-type 1 regulatory T cells.

Points on this clonotype: Its target is unknown.

MiXCR, run by TCRdb on the reads, gives a single entry per CDR3 protein. The table lists more than 60,000 distinct CDR3 sequences, 62% of them singletons, with roughly 1.9% in the top ten. With 7 bases clipped from V and 3 bases from J, the junction kept 4 bases outside the gene matches. The CDR3 loop spans 14 amino acids. CDR1 MNHEY and CDR2 SVGEGT come from the germline V gene. The rearrangement uses TRBV6-2 or TRBV6-3 and TRBJ2-1; 9 nucleotides agree with TRBD2. What was sequenced was cultured non-Tr1 T cells, either the whole culture or a sorted T cell fraction (not recorded which). The clonotype originates from a human donor in good health. CDR3 in amino acids: CASIGTSFYNEQFF. CDR3 DNA: TGTGCCAGCATTGGGACTAGCTTCTACAATGAGCAGTTCTTC.